Listed below are T cell receptor beta chains from one sample, sequenced in a study of T cells in Graves' hyperthyroidism and ophthalmopathy. Each CDR3 protein is one row after TCRdb ran MiXCR on the multiplex PCR reads. The sample holds a few hundred thousand distinct CDR3 sequences, 46% seen once. Sequencing input: peripheral blood or thyroid tissue (not recorded which). The receptors derive from a woman aged 18-29 years with Graves' hyperthyroidism. CDR3s include the opening cysteine and the closing phenylalanine or tryptophan. D genes are given only for firm matches. Clone size is shown for a subset of rows, as once, few, many or a class of expanded clone.

j_call v_call d_call clone_size cdr3_nt cdr3_aa
TRBJ1-2 TRBV15 NA once TGTGCCACCAGCAGAGAAGTAGGGGGAGATGGCTACACCTTC CATSREVGGDGYTF
TRBJ1-5 TRBV7-8 TRBD1 few TGTGCCAGCTCACCCATCGGACAGGGCGATTATAGCAATCAGCCCCAGCATTTT CASSPIGQGDYSNQPQHF
TRBJ1-2 TRBV25-1 TRBD1 NA TGTGCCAGCGTTGCCCGGGACAGGAACTATGGCTACACCTTC CASVARDRNYGYTF
TRBJ1-6 TRBV25-1 TRBD1 NA TGTGCCAGCAGTGAATTTGGACAGGGTGGTTCACCCCTCCACTTT CASSEFGQGGSPLHF
TRBJ2-7 TRBV7-9 NA many TGTGCCAGCAGCCCCAGGGGCTTCGACGAGCAGTACTTC CASSPRGFDEQYF
TRBJ1-6 TRBV2 NA NA TGTGCCAGCAGTGGTGAGACTGGTTCACCCCTCCACTTT CASSGETGSPLHF
TRBJ2-6 TRBV5-1 TRBD1 NA TGCGCCAGCGGGACAGGGGGGCACTCTGGGGCCAACGTCCTGACTTTC CASGTGGHSGANVLTF
TRBJ2-1 TRBV2 TRBD2 NA TGTGCCAGCTACGGGACTAGCGGGCACAATGAGCAGTTCTTC CASYGTSGHNEQFF
TRBJ1-2 TRBV19 NA few TGTGCCTCACAATGGGACGTTGGAGCTAACTATGGCTACACCTTC CASQWDVGANYGYTF
TRBJ2-2 TRBV7-6 NA NA TGTGCCACCTTACTCCCCTTCGGGAGCACCGGGGAGCTGCTTTTT CATLLPFGSTGELLF
TRBJ1-2 TRBV7-6 NA many TGTGCCAGCAGCTCCCTCCCCGGGACGAGTAACTATGGCTACACCTTC CASSSLPGTSNYGYTF
TRBJ1-6 TRBV15 TRBD1 NA TGTGCCACCAGCGGACAGGATTCACCCCTCCACTTT CATSGQDSPLHF
TRBJ2-2 TRBV29-1 TRBD1 NA TGCAGCGTTCACACTGGGACAGGGAGTAGGGAGCTGTTTTTT CSVHTGTGSRELFF
TRBJ2-7 TRBV10-3 TRBD2 NA TGTGCCATCAGTGACCCCGGGGGGACTCTTCTCGAGCAGTACTTC CAISDPGGTLLEQYF
TRBJ2-3 TRBV25-1 TRBD2 NA TGTGCCAGCAGTCCGATAGCGGGATCGGGTCCAGATACGCAGTATTTT CASSPIAGSGPDTQYF
TRBJ1-1 TRBV29-1 NA few TGCAGCGCCGACCGTCGAGGGGGTGACACTGAAGCTTTCTTT CSADRRGGDTEAFF
TRBJ1-2 TRBV2 NA NA TGTGCCAGCAAAAGCCAAGGAGGCTACACCTTC CASKSQGGYTF
TRBJ2-1 TRBV14 NA NA TGTGCCAGCAGCCTAAAATCTTACAATGAGCAGTTCTTC CASSLKSYNEQFF
TRBJ1-3 TRBV15 NA NA TGTGCCACCAGCACAGGGACTAGCGACACCATATATTTT CATSTGTSDTIYF
TRBJ2-7 TRBV7-9 TRBD1 NA TGCGCCAGCAGCCAAGAGACCGGACAGGGACTCTACGAGCAGTACTTC CASSQETGQGLYEQYF
TRBJ2-3 TRBV20-1 TRBD2 NA TGCAGTGCTAGTCTAGCGGATAGCACAGATACGCAGTATTTT CSASLADSTDTQYF
TRBJ2-5 TRBV10-3 NA NA TGTGCCATCAGGGGACGATTCGAAGAGACCCAGTACTTC CAIRGRFEETQYF
TRBJ1-1 TRBV10-3 NA many TGTGCCATCAGTGATGGTGCCGTGAACACTGAAGCTTTCTTT CAISDGAVNTEAFF
TRBJ1-6 TRBV20-1 NA NA TGCAGTTCCCGGACAGCAGTCTATAATTCACCCCTCCACTTT CSSRTAVYNSPLHF
TRBJ1-5 TRBV7-9 NA NA TGCGCCAGCAGCCGGCCGGGGGGGGATCAGCCCCAGCATTTT CASSRPGGDQPQHF
TRBJ1-2 TRBV7-9 NA NA TGTGCCAGTAACCTTTCAGGGAGTGGCTACACCTTC CASNLSGSGYTF
TRBJ1-4 TRBV7-9 TRBD1 NA TGTGCCAGCAGCCCTATAGGACAGGGGGCTTTTGAAAAACTGTTTTTT CASSPIGQGAFEKLFF
TRBJ2-6 TRBV11-2 NA NA TGTGCCAGCAGCTTAACCTCTTCGGCCAACGTCCTGACTTTC CASSLTSSANVLTF
TRBJ2-2 TRBV29-1 TRBD1 many TGCAGCGTCCGGGACAGGGTGAGCACCGGGGAGCTGTTTTTT CSVRDRVSTGELFF